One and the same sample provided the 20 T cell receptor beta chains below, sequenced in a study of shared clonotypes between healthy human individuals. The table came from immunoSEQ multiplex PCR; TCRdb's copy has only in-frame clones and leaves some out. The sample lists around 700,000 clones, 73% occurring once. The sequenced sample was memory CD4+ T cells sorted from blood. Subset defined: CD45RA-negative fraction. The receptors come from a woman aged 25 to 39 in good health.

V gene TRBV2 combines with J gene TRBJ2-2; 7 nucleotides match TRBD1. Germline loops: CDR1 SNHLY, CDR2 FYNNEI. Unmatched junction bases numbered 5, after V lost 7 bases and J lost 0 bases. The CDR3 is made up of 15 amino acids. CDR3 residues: CASKPGQANTGELFF. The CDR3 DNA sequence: TGTGCCAGCAAACCCGGACAGGCGAACACCGGGGAGCTGTTTTTT.

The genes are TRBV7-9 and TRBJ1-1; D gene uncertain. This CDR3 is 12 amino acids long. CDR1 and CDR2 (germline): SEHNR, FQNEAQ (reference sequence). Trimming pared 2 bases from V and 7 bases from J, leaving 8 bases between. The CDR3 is CASSLTLGEAFF. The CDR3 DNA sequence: TGTGCCAGCAGCTTAACTTTAGGTGAAGCTTTCTTT.

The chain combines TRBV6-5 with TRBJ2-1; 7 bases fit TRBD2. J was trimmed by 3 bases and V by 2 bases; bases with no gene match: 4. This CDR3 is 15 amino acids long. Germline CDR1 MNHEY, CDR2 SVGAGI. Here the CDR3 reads CASSYRLAGYNEQFF. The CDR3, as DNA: TGTGCCAGCAGTTACCGGTTAGCGGGCTACAATGAGCAGTTCTTC.

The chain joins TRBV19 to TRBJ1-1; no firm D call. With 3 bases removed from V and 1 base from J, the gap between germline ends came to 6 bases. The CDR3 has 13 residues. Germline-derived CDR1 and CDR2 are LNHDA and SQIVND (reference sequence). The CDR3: CASSIWGNTEAFF. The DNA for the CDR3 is TGTGCCAGTAGTATTTGGGGGAACACTGAAGCTTTCTTT.

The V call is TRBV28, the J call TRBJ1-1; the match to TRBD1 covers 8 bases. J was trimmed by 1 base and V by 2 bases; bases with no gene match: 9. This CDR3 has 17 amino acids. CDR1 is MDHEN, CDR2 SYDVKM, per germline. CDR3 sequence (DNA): TGTGCCAGCAGTTTAGGGTCAGGGGGCGGCGGGAACACTGAAGCTTTCTTT. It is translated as CASSLGSGGGGNTEAFF. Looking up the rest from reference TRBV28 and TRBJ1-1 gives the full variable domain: DVKVTQSSRYLVKRTGEKVFLECVQDMDHENMFWYRQDPGLGLRLIYFSYDVKMKEKGDIPEGYSVSREKKERFSLILESASTNQTSMYLCASSLGSGGGGNTEAFFGQGTRLTVV.

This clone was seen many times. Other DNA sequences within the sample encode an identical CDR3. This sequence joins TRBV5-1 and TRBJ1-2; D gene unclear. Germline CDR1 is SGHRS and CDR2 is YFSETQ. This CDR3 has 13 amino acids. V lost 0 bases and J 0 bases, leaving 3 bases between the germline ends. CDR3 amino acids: CASSLAPNYGYTF. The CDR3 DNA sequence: TGCGCCAGCAGCTTGGCCCCTAACTATGGCTACACCTTC.

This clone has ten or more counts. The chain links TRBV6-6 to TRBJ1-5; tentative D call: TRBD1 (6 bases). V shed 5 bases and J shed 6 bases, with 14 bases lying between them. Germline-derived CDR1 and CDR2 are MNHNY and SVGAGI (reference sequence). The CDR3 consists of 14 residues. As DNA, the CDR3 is TGTGCCAGCAGTCCCCGGGGGGGCGGTCAGCCCCAGCATTTT. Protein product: CASSPRGGGQPQHF.

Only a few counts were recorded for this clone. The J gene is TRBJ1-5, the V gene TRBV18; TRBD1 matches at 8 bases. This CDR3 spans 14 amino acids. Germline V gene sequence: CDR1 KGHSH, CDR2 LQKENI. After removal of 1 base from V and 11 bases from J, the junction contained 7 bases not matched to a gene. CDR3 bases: TGTGCCAGCTCACCACTGACAGGGGAAGGGGCCCAGCATTTT. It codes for CASSPLTGEGAQHF.

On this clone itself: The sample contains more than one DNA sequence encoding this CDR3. CDR3 region: CASSQVGGGSSYNEQFF. For the CDR3, the DNA is TGCGCCAGCAGCCAAGTTGGGGGAGGGAGCTCCTACAATGAGCAGTTCTTC. The gene calls are TRBV4-1 and TRBJ2-1; 7 nucleotides match TRBD2. Germline lookup yields CDR1 MGHRA and CDR2 YSYEKL. Trimming cost V 1 base and J 0 bases; bases outside gene matches: 6. The CDR3 has 17 amino acids.

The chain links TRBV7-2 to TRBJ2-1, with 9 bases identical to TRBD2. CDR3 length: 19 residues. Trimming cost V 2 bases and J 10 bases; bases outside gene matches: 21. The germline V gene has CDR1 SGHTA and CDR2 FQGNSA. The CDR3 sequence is CASSLITRQSGRPAREQFF. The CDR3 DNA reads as TGTGCCAGCAGCTTAATCACACGGCAGAGCGGGAGGCCCGCTAGGGAGCAGTTCTTC.

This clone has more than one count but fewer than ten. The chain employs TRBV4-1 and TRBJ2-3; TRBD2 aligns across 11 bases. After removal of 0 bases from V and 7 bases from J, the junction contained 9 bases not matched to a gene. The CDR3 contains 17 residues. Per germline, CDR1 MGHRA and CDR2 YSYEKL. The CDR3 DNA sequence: TGCGCCAGCAGCCAAGACCCACTAGCGGGAGTGGGACATACGCAGTATTTT. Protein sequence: CASSQDPLAGVGHTQYF.

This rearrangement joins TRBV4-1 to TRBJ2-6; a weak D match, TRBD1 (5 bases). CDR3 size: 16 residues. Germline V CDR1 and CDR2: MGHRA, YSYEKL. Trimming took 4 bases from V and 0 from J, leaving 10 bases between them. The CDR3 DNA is TGCGCCAGCAGCCCCAGGGTCCTCTCTGGGGCCAACGTCCTGACTTTC. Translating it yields CASSPRVLSGANVLTF.

CDR3: CASSKAGVLTEAFF. The CDR3 nucleotides are TGTGCCAGCAGCAAAGCAGGGGTCCTCACTGAAGCTTTCTTT. V is TRBV27 and J is TRBJ1-1; D is perhaps TRBD1 (6 bases). The CDR3 runs to 14 residues. Per the germline V gene, CDR1 is MNHEY and CDR2 is SMNVEV (reference sequence). Trimming took 6 bases from V and 4 from J, leaving 15 bases between them.

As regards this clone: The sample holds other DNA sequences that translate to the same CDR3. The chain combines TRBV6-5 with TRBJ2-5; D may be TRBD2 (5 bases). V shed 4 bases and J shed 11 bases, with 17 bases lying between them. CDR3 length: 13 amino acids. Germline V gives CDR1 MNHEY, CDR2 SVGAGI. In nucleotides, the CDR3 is TGTGCCAGCAGTTCCGGACTTCTCGGGGAGCAGTACTTC. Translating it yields CASSSGLLGEQYF.

The CDR3 DNA reads as TGCGCCAGCAGCTTGGTTACTAGCGGGAGATACGAGACCCAGTACTTC. Its protein is CASSLVTSGRYETQYF. This chain joins TRBV5-1 and TRBJ2-5; 11 bases are a match to TRBD2. CDR3 length equals 16 residues. Losses at the gene ends were 0 bases for V and 5 bases for J; bases not matched to a gene: 6. Per the germline V gene, CDR1 is SGHRS and CDR2 is YFSETQ.

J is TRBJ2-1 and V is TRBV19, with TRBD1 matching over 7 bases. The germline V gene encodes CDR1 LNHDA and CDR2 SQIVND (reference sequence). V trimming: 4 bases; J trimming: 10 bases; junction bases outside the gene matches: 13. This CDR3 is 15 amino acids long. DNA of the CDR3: TGTGCCAGTAGTACAAGACAGGGTATCCGCGGAGAGCAGTTCTTC. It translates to CASSTRQGIRGEQFF.

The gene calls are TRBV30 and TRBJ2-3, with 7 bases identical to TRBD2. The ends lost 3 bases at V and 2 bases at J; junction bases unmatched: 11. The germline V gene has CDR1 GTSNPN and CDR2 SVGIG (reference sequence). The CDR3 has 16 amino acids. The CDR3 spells CAWRAKAGEDTDTQYF. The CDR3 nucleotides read TGTGCCTGGAGAGCCAAGGCGGGAGAGGACACAGATACGCAGTATTTT. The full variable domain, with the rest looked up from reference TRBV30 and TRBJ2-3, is SQTIHQWPATLVQPVGSPLSLECTVEGTSNPNLYWYRQAAGRGLQLLFYSVGIGQISSEVPQNLSASRPQDRQFILSSKKLLLSDSGFYLCAWRAKAGEDTDTQYFGPGTRLTVL.

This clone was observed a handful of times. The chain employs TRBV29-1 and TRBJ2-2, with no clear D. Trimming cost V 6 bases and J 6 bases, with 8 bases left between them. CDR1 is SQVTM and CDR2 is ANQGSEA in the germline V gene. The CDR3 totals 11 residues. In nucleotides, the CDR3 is TGCAGCGTAACTCGTTCCGGGGAGCTGTTTTTT. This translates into CSVTRSGELFF.

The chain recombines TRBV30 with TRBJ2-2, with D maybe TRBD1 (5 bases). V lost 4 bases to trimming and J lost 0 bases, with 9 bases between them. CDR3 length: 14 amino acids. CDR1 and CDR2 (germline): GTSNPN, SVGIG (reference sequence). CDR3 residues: CAWIATANTGELFF. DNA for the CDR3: TGTGCCTGGATCGCGACAGCGAACACCGGGGAGCTGTTTTTT.

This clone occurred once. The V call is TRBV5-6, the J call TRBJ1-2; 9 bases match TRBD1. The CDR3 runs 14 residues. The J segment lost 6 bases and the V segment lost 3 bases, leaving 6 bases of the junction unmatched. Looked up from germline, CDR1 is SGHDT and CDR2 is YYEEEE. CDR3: CASSSTWTGDGYTF. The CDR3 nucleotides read TGTGCCAGCAGCTCAACATGGACAGGGGATGGCTACACCTTC.